This entry concerns a single T cell receptor (beta chain). What it binds is not known. Sequence at one end of the junction differs from germline and may be a read error. The CDR3 length is 15 residues. This sample was included in a study of regulatory T cells in long-lasting Graves disease. Findings and caveats of the study: TRBV28, TRBJ1-2 and TRBJ2-5 were favored in persistent disease.

Building the TCR beta libraries relied on iRepertoire HTBI primers, and CDR3 regions underwent Arm-PCR. MiXCR, applied by TCRdb to the multiplex PCR reads, yields one record per CDR3 protein. The sample shows roughly 300,000 distinct CDR3 sequences, 15% to 20% of them seen only once. The time point is: persistent/refractory GD, antithyroid drugs over 5 years with positive TRAb. The authors made the TCR library using RNA they extracted from PBMCs. The V gene is TRBV12-3 or TRBV12-4, the J gene TRBJ2-4; 7 bases align to TRBD1. Sample: peripheral blood mononuclear cells (PBMCs), taken when the disease was refractory, from a patient treated with antithyroid drugs. This receptor was identified in a female donor with Graves disease. CDR3: CASSLTGDVKTIQYF. The CDR3 region has the DNA TGTGCCAGCAGTTTAACAGGGGATGTCAAAACCATTCAGTACTTC.